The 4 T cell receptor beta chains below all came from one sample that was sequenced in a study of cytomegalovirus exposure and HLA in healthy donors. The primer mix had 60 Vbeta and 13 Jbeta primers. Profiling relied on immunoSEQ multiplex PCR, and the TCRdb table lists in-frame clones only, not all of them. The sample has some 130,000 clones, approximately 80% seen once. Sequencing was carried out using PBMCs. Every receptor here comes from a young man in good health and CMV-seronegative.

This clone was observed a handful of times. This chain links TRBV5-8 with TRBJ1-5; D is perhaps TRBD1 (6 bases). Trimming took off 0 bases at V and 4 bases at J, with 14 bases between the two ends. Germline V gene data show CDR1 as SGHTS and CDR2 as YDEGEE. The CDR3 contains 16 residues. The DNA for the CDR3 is TGTGCCAGCAGCTTGGGCCGTCAGGGGTATAATCAGCCCCAGCATTTT. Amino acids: CASSLGRQGYNQPQHF.

DNA for the CDR3: TGTGCCAGCAGCTTGGGAAGGGGGCAAGAGCAGTACTTC. Amino acids: CASSLGRGQEQYF. This chain uses TRBV5-8 with TRBJ2-5; 7 nucleotides match TRBD1. The CDR3 loop spans 13 amino acids. The germline gives CDR1 SGHTS, CDR2 YDEGEE. V shed 0 bases and J 11 bases; nucleotides not matched to a gene: 7.

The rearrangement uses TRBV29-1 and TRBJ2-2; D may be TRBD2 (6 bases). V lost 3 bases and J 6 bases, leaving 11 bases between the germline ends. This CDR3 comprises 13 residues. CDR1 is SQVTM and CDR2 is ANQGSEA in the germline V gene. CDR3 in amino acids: CSVELPGAGELFF. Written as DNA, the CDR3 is TGCAGCGTTGAGCTTCCGGGGGCCGGGGAGCTGTTTTTT.

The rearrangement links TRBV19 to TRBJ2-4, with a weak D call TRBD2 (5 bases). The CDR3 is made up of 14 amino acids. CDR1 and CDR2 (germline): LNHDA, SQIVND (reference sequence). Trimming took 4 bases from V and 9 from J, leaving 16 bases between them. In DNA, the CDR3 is TGTGCCAGTAGTACACCGGAGGCAGTATTCATTCAGTACTTC. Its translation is CASSTPEAVFIQYF.